This TCR beta chain appears in the sequencing data of a study of human T cells and chemical hapten exposure. Findings and caveats of the study: Donors, who had alopecia, may show an immune response that differs from healthy people's.

Concerning this clonotype itself: Its target is unknown.

Specified time point: pre-sensitization, week 0. The treatment denotes: therapeutic diphenylcyclopropenone sensitization with weekly scalp DPC. TCRdb processed the RACE reads anew with MiXCR; each CDR3 protein has one entry. The table includes 200,000 to 300,000 distinct CDR3 sequences, 7% to 10% detected once. Germline assignment: CDR1 LGHDT and CDR2 YNNKEL (reference sequence). Trimming removed 4 bases at V and 3 bases at J, with 9 bases between. The CDR3 consists of 13 residues. The receptor comes from a woman aged 40 to 49 with alopecia areata. Some clones in this sample may be carry-over from other donors' samples. This sequence joins TRBV3-1 and TRBJ1-1; D possibly corresponds to TRBD1 (5 bases). The sequencing here drew on whole blood, taken in connection with sensitization to the hapten diphenylcyclopropenone (DPC). The CDR3 DNA sequence: TGTGCCAGCAGCCTGATGGGGGACACTGAAGCTTTCTTT. This translates into CASSLMGDTEAFF.